This TCR beta chain derives from a study of cytomegalovirus exposure and HLA in healthy donors. Trimming took off 2 bases at V and 3 bases at J, with 14 bases between the two ends. CDR3 size: 16 residues. Per germline, CDR1 SEHNR and CDR2 FQNEAQ (reference sequence). Primers included in the PCR were 60 Vbeta and 13 Jbeta primers. In the original processing: About 12 million of around 85 million unique TCR beta chains were shared, per a later count. Data came from immunoSEQ multiplex PCR; TCRdb stores just in-frame clones and leaves some out. That table is the source of V, J and clone size, and D and trimming were worked out from the DNA. The sample has roughly 190,000 clones, about 81% seen once. Study-wide results and limits: In a later analysis, TCR association rates varied by HLA locus: DRB1 most, HLA-C fewest.

Note on this clone: Its antigen remains unidentified.

The receptor comes from a man aged 18 to 30 in good health and CMV-seronegative. Sequenced sample: PBMCs. The rearrangement uses TRBV7-9 and TRBJ2-1, with D possibly being TRBD2 (6 bases). The CDR3 loop is CASSLFSGGLYNEQFF. The CDR3 DNA sequence: TGTGCCAGCAGCTTATTTAGCGGAGGACTCTACAATGAGCAGTTCTTC.